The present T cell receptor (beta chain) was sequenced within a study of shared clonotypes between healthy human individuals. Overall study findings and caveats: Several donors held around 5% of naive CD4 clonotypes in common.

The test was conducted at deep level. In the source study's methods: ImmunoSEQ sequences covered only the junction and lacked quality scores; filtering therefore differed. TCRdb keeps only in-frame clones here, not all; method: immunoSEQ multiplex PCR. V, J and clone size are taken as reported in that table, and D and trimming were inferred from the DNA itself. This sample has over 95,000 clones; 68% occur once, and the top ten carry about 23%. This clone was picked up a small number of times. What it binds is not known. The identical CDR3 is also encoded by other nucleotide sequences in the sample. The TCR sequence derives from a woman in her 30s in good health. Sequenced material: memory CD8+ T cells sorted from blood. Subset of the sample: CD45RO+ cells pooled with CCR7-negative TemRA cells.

The CDR3 here is CAWGEGRATYEQYF. The DNA for the CDR3 is TGTGCCTGGGGGGAGGGTCGGGCCACCTACGAGCAGTACTTC. The chain uses TRBV30 and TRBJ2-7; 7 bases match TRBD2. Trimming at V came to 5 bases and at J to 2 bases, leaving 9 bases not matched to a gene. CDR1 is GTSNPN and CDR2 is SVGIG in the germline V gene (reference sequence). The CDR3 contains 14 residues.